A selection of T cell receptor beta chains follows, all from one sample in a study of T cells in Graves' hyperthyroidism and ophthalmopathy. TCRdb reanalysed the multiplex PCR reads using MiXCR and keeps one entry per CDR3 protein. The top ten hold around a third of the sample, which has 600,000 to 650,000 distinct CDR3 sequences, less than 25% seen once. Material: blood. These receptors were collected from a man aged 25 to 40 with Graves' ophthalmopathy. CDR3s include the opening cysteine and the closing phenylalanine or tryptophan. D genes are given only for firm matches. The size of a clone is reported for some rows only, either as once, few or many, or as a class for expanded clones.

v_call	d_call	j_call	clone_size	cdr3_aa	cdr3_nt
TRBV5-1	TRBD2	TRBJ2-1	many	CASSFPRGGRAHSDNEQFF	TGCGCCAGCAGCTTCCCTCGGGGCGGGAGGGCCCACTCGGACAATGAGCAGTTCTTC
TRBV11-2	.	TRBJ1-2	many	CASSPLGPGIYGYTF	TGTGCCAGCAGCCCATTGGGGCCAGGGATTTATGGCTACACCTTC
TRBV5-6	.	TRBJ2-7	.	CASSLYYLGTYEQYF	TGTGCCAGCAGCTTGTATTACCTGGGTACCTACGAGCAGTACTTC
TRBV6-1	.	TRBJ1-3	.	CASSREDSARNTIYF	TGTGCCAGCAGCAGAGAGGACAGCGCTAGAAACACCATATATTTT
TRBV11-2	.	TRBJ1-1	many	CASSLRSGVDTEAFF	TGTGCCAGCAGCTTACGGAGCGGGGTTGACACTGAAGCTTTCTTT
TRBV12-3/TRBV12-4	TRBD2	TRBJ2-3	many	CASSLAGVVDTQYF	TGTGCCAGCAGCCTAGCGGGAGTTGTGGATACGCAGTATTTT
TRBV10-3	.	TRBJ1-2	few	CAISTGNYGYTF	TGTGCCATCAGTACGGGTAACTATGGCTACACCTTC
TRBV20-1	.	TRBJ2-3	.	CSATKAGPKDTQYF	TGCAGTGCTACTAAGGCGGGGCCAAAGGATACGCAGTATTTT
TRBV2	.	TRBJ2-3	many	CASNRQTIPDTQYF	TGTGCCAGTAACAGACAAACGATACCAGATACGCAGTATTTT
TRBV7-3	.	TRBJ2-3	.	CASSLTSSSTDTQYF	TGTGCCAGCAGCTTAACGAGCTCTAGCACAGATACGCAGTATTTT